The entry below describes one T cell receptor (beta chain). Its antigen remains unidentified. At the survey level, the v3.0 immunoSEQ assay was run. Some clones are missing from TCRdb's copy, which holds only in-frame ones; the method was immunoSEQ multiplex PCR. The sample includes 20,000 to 30,000 clones, under 85% seen only once; the top ten take about 25%. The data belong to a study of long-term antiretroviral therapy in people with HIV. This CDR3 is built from 16 residues. V dropped 10 bases and J dropped 0; count of bases not matched to a gene: 11. Germline V gives CDR1 LNHDA, CDR2 SQIVND (reference sequence). Only United States sites treated participants with HIV. Study-level points and caveats: Unavailable data included ART adherence, viral resistance and therapy changes (switches in treatment). Dominating the repertoire at all time points were the clones that expanded before ART.

The J gene is TRBJ2-1, the V gene TRBV19, with 8 bases lining up with TRBD1. Specimen: unsorted PBMCs, collected 0.4 years after starting antiretroviral therapy. This TCR was recovered from a man aged 45-65 years with HIV. The CDR3 sequence: CATRPGQVSSYNEQFF. The CDR3 DNA reads TGTGCCACCCGCCCGGGACAGGTTAGCTCCTACAATGAGCAGTTCTTC.